The T cell receptor (beta chain) described here comes from a study of blood T cell repertoires in COVID-19. The germline V gene has CDR1 SGHTA and CDR2 FQGTGA. This CDR3 has 16 amino acids. The J segment lost 1 base and the V segment lost 5 bases, leaving 5 bases of the junction unmatched. In the source study's methods: Reference gene primer amplification gave estimated nucleated cell counts. Clones were read by immunoSEQ multiplex PCR, and TCRdb kept only the in-frame ones, dropping some. V and J calls and clone size are as listed in that table; D and trimming were resolved from the DNA. This sample has 65,000 to 80,000 clones, with 80% to 85% found just once.

The clonotype was recovered from a human donor in a cohort sampled during active COVID-19. The chain is built from TRBV7-3 and TRBJ2-4, with 10 bases matching TRBD1. The sequenced material came from peripheral blood. CDR3 DNA sequence: TGTGCCAGCAGCGGGGACAGGGGAAAGGCCAAAAACATTCAGTACTTC. The encoded protein is CASSGDRGKAKNIQYF.